This is a list of T cell receptor beta chains from one sample in a study of molecular identifiers for immune sequencing clone quantification. TCRdb independently ran MiXCR on the PCR reads; one entry per CDR3 protein. This table has 460,000 or so distinct CDR3 sequences, around 25% appearing once. The specimen sequenced was naive CD8+ T cells from blood, with Jurkat cell RNA spiked in. The origin of the receptors is a human donor in good health. Some libraries in this study had Jurkat cell RNA spiked in. Each CDR3 is given with its conserved first and last residue. D genes are given only for firm matches. Not all rows give a size; the values are once, few, many and, for expanded clones, a class.

>few|TRBV7-9|13|TRBJ1-2|-
CASSLGRGDGYTF
TGTGCCAGCAGCTTAGGTCGCGGTGATGGCTACACCTTC
>many|TRBV3-1|15|TRBJ1-1|-
CASSPGAGESTEAFF
TGTGCCAGCAGCCCAGGAGCCGGGGAGAGCACTGAAGCTTTCTTT
>-|TRBV24-1|15|TRBJ2-7|-
CATSDGPGSGHEQYF
TGTGCCACCAGTGATGGGCCGGGTTCCGGACACGAGCAGTACTTC
>many|TRBV4-2|15|TRBJ2-7|-
CASSQEFRLSYEQYF
TGTGCCAGCAGCCAAGAATTTAGGCTGTCCTACGAGCAGTACTTC
>-|TRBV6-4|13|TRBJ1-6|-
CVSSDTWNSPLHF
TGTGTCAGCAGTGACACTTGGAATTCACCCCTCCACTTT
>once|TRBV20-1|13|TRBJ2-7|TRBD1
CSAWTGKGYEQYF
TGCAGTGCTTGGACAGGGAAGGGCTACGAGCAGTACTTC
>many|TRBV4-3|14|TRBJ1-4|TRBD1
CASSLGTGFEKLFF
TGCGCCAGCAGCCTCGGGACAGGGTTTGAAAAACTGTTTTTT
>many|TRBV4-1|15|TRBJ2-5|-
CASSQDPGSQETQYF
TGCGCCAGCAGCCAAGATCCTGGCAGCCAAGAGACCCAGTACTTC
>-|TRBV6-5|13|TRBJ2-7|-
CASSPGTSYEHYF
TGTGCCAGCAGTCCGGGAACCTCCTACGAGCACTACTTC
>-|TRBV7-2|15|TRBJ2-1|-
CASSLEKGAYNEQFF
TGTGCCAGCAGCTTAGAAAAAGGGGCCTACAATGAGCAGTTCTTC
>many|TRBV27|14|TRBJ1-1|TRBD1
CASSPGTGITEAFF
TGTGCCAGCAGCCCTGGGACAGGGATCACTGAAGCTTTCTTT
>few|TRBV20-1|14|TRBJ2-7|-
CSARSPQTTYEQYF
TGCAGTGCTAGATCCCCACAAACAACCTACGAGCAGTACTTC
>-|TRBV27|13|TRBJ2-7|-
CASSTGESYEQYF
TGTGCCAGCAGTACGGGAGAGTCCTACGAGCAGTACTTC
>-|TRBV19|17|TRBJ2-3|TRBD2
CASSTRTSGAFTDTQYF
TGTGCCAGTAGTACTCGGACTAGCGGGGCCTTCACAGATACGCAGTATTTT
>-|TRBV7-9|15|TRBJ1-1|-
CAIRSGPTPNTEAFF
TGTGCCATCCGATCGGGACCGACGCCGAACACTGAAGCTTTCTTT
>few|TRBV28|15|TRBJ2-7|-
CASSLRGTRAYEQYF
TGTGCCAGCAGTTTAAGGGGGACGCGGGCCTACGAGCAGTACTTC
>-|TRBV27|16|TRBJ2-7|-
CASSPLGTLSSYEQYF
TGTGCCAGCAGCCCCCTGGGGACATTAAGTTCTTACGAGCAGTACTTC
>-|TRBV2|18|TRBJ1-1|TRBD1
CASNYDAETGEGNTEAFF
TGTGCCAGCAACTACGACGCCGAGACAGGGGAAGGGAACACTGAAGCTTTCTTT
>few|TRBV10-3|15|TRBJ2-3|-
CAISEGRGIADTQYF
TGTGCCATCAGTGAAGGACGGGGCATAGCAGATACGCAGTATTTT
>many|TRBV27|14|TRBJ2-7|TRBD1
CASSSSTGGHEQYF
TGTGCCAGCAGTTCATCGACAGGGGGGCACGAGCAGTACTTC
>many|TRBV12-3/TRBV12-4|19|TRBJ2-6|-
CASSLFIGAGDSGANVLTF
TGTGCCAGCAGTTTATTCATAGGAGCTGGAGACTCTGGGGCCAACGTCCTGACTTTC
>many|TRBV5-4|15|TRBJ2-1|-
CASSPDPSSYNEQFF
TGTGCCAGCAGCCCGGACCCGAGCTCCTACAATGAGCAGTTCTTC
>many|TRBV7-2|15|TRBJ1-5|-
CASSLEGNSNQPQHF
TGTGCCAGCAGCTTAGAGGGCAACAGCAATCAGCCCCAGCATTTT
>-|TRBV28|15|TRBJ1-5|-
CASSLFVGGNQPQHF
TGTGCCAGCAGTTTATTCGTAGGGGGCAATCAGCCCCAGCATTTT
>-|TRBV5-3|13|TRBJ2-1|-
CASSLKGYNEQFF
TGTGCCAGCAGCTTGAAGGGATACAATGAGCAGTTCTTC
>-|TRBV12-3/TRBV12-4|14|TRBJ2-3|-
CASSLGAFTDTQYF
TGTGCCAGCAGTTTAGGAGCCTTCACAGATACGCAGTATTTT
>-|TRBV10-3|14|TRBJ2-1|TRBD2
CAISEPGLDTEQFF
TGTGCCATCAGTGAGCCGGGACTAGATACTGAGCAGTTCTTC
>many|TRBV6-5|15|TRBJ2-5|TRBD2
CASSSGTSGRETQYF
TGTGCCAGCAGTTCCGGGACTAGCGGGCGAGAGACCCAGTACTTC
>-|TRBV4-3|17|TRBJ1-5|TRBD1
CASSQAPAGGRQGPPHF
TGCGCCAGCAGCCAAGCTCCGGCAGGGGGCCGTCAAGGCCCCCCGCATTTT